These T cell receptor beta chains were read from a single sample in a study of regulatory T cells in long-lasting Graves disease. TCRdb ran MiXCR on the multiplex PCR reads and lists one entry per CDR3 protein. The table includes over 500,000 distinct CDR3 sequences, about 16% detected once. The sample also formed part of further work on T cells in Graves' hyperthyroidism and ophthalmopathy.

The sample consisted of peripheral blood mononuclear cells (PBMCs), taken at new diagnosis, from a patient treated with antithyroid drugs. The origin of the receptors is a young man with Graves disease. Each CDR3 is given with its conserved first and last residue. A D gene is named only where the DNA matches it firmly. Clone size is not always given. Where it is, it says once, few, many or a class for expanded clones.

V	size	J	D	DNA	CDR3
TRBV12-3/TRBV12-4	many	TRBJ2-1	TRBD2	TGTGCCAGCAGTCTAGCGGGAGGCCACAATGAGCAGTTCTTC	CASSLAGGHNEQFF
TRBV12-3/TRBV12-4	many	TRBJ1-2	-	TGTGCCAGCAGTTTAGACGGGACCCATGGCTACACCTTC	CASSLDGTHGYTF
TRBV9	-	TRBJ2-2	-	TGTGCCAGCAGCGTACGGCTCGGGGAGCTGTTTTTT	CASSVRLGELFF
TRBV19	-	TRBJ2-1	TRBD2	TGTGCCAGTAGTGGACTAGCGGGGATTGAGCAGTTCTTC	CASSGLAGIEQFF
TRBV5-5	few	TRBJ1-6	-	TGTGCCAGCAGCTTGGCGTCGGTGAATTCACCCCTCCACTTT	CASSLASVNSPLHF
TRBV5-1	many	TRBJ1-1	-	TGTGCCAGCAGTTTACAGGGTTCGGGCACTGAAGCTTTCTTT	CASSLQGSGTEAFF
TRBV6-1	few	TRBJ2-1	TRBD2	TGTGCCAGCAGTGAATGGGAGACTAGCGGGGTCGGTTCCTACAATGAGCAGTTCTTC	CASSEWETSGVGSYNEQFF
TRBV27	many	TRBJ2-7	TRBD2	TGTGCCAGCAGTTTTCTAGCGGGAGGAGACTCCTACGAGCAGTACTTC	CASSFLAGGDSYEQYF
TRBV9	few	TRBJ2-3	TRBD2	TGTGCCAGCAGCGCTAGTCCGGGACTAGCTTTTTCGGATACGCAGTATTTT	CASSASPGLAFSDTQYF
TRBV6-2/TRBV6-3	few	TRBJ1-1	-	TGTGCCAGCAGTTACTCGGCAGGGGAAGCTTTCTTT	CASSYSAGEAFF
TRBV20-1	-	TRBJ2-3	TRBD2	TGCAGTGCTAGTACGCGGCGGGAGGGAGCTGATACGCAGTATTTT	CSASTRREGADTQYF
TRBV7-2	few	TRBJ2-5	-	TGTGCCAGCAGCCCCCCGGGAGCTGTTGAGACCCAGTACTTC	CASSPPGAVETQYF
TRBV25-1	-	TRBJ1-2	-	TGTGCCAGCAGTGAATTTGAAGGCTACACCTTC	CASSEFEGYTF
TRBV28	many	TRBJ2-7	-	TGTGCCAGCAGTCCGCGGACAGCCGACTACGAGCAGTACTTC	CASSPRTADYEQYF
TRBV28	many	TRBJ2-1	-	TGTGCCAGCAGTTTAGCGGCGGCGGGGAACTCCTACAATGAGCAGTTCTTC	CASSLAAAGNSYNEQFF
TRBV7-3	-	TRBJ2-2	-	TGTGCCAGCAGCTTAAGCGAAGGCTCCACCGGGGAGCTGTTTTTT	CASSLSEGSTGELFF
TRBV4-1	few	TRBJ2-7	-	TGCGCCAGCAGCCAGGACCAATGGGCCTACGAGCAGTACTTC	CASSQDQWAYEQYF
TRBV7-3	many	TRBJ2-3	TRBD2	TGTGCCAGCAGCTTACTGGGACTAAGCACAGATACGCAGTATTTT	CASSLLGLSTDTQYF
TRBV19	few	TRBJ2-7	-	TGTGCCAGTAGTATTTTCGGCGGGACCACCCGAAACGCATACGAGCAGTACTTC	CASSIFGGTTRNAYEQYF
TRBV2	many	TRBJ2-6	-	TGTGCCAGCAGTGAAGGGGGCAGGACCCTCTCTGGGGCCAACGTCCTGACTTTC	CASSEGGRTLSGANVLTF
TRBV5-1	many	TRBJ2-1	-	TGCGCCAGCAGAGGGGGGCTCACCAATGAGCAGTTCTTC	CASRGGLTNEQFF
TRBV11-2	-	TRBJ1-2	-	TGTGCCAGCAGCCAGGAGCAGGGGGGCTACACCTTC	CASSQEQGGYTF
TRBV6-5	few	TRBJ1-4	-	TGTGCCAGCAGTTCTCCGGGACAAGATAATGAAAAACTGTTTTTT	CASSSPGQDNEKLFF
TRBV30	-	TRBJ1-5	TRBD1	TGTGCCTGGAGTGTATCGGGACAGCATCAGCCCCAGCATTTT	CAWSVSGQHQPQHF
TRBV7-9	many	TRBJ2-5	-	TGTGCCAGCAGCTTAGCGCTTAGCGTTCTTCAGGGAGAGACCCAGTACTTC	CASSLALSVLQGETQYF
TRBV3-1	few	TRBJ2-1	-	TGTGCCAGCAGCCAAGATTGGAGTACCCTTAACTCCTACAATGAGCAGTTCTTC	CASSQDWSTLNSYNEQFF
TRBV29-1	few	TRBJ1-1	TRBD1	TGCAGCGCCCGACAGGGGGCGAGGATGAACACTGAAGCTTTCTTT	CSARQGARMNTEAFF
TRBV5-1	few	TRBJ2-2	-	TGCGCCAGCAAGGAACTACTCGCGAACACCGGGGAGCTGTTTTTT	CASKELLANTGELFF
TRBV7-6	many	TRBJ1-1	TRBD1	TGTGCCAGCAGCTTCGGACAGGGAGGAACTGAAGCTTTCTTT	CASSFGQGGTEAFF
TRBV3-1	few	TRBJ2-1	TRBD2	TGTGCCAGCAGCCACCCCGGACTAGCGGGAGGTCCGAATGAGCAGTTCTTC	CASSHPGLAGGPNEQFF
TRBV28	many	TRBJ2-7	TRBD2	TGTGCCAGCAGTCCTTATGCCGGACTAGCGGGCGTCGAGCAGTACTTC	CASSPYAGLAGVEQYF
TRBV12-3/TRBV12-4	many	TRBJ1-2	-	TGTGCCAGCAGTTTAAGAGGGTCGGGTGAGTCTACCTTC	CASSLRGSGESTF
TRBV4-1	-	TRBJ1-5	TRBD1	TGCGCCAGCAGCCATACGGGGACAGGGCTCATCAATCAGCCCCAGCATTTT	CASSHTGTGLINQPQHF
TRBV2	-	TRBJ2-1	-	TGTGCCAGCGGACTATACCTCTCCTACAATGAGCAGTTCTTC	CASGLYLSYNEQFF
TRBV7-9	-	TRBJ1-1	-	TGTGCCAGCAGCTCCGACGGAACTGAAGCTTTCTTT	CASSSDGTEAFF
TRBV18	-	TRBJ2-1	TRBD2	TGTGCCAGCTCACTCCAGCGGGGGGCCTACAATGAGCAGTTCTTC	CASSLQRGAYNEQFF
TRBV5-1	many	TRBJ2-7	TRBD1	TGCGCCAGCAGCCCAGGGACAGCCAACTCCTACGAGCAGTACTTC	CASSPGTANSYEQYF
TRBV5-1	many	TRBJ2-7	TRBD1	TGCGCCAGCAGCTTGGTAGGACAGGGGGTTTCCGAGCAGTACTTC	CASSLVGQGVSEQYF
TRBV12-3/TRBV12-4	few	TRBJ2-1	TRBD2	TGTGCCAGCAGTCTCCGACTAGCTTCCGGCGGTGAGCAGTTCTTC	CASSLRLASGGEQFF
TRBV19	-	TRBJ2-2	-	TGTGCCAGTAGTAGTACCGGGACCCTGAACACCGGGGAGCTGTTTTTT	CASSSTGTLNTGELFF
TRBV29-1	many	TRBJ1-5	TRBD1	TGCAGCGTGGCCTTATCTCGGGACAGGGGGCTTGGTCAGCCCCAGCATTTT	CSVALSRDRGLGQPQHF
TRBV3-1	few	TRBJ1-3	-	TGTGCCAGCAGCCAAGACATCGGAAACACCATATATTTT	CASSQDIGNTIYF
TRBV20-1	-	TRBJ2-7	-	TGCAGTGTCCTTGGGACTTTCTCCTACGAGCAGTACTTC	CSVLGTFSYEQYF
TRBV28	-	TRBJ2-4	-	TGTGCCAGCAGTTTTCAGGGCCCAAACATTCAGTACTTC	CASSFQGPNIQYF
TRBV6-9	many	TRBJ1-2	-	TGTGCCAGCAGTTACGACAGGATACCTAACTATGGCTACACCTTC	CASSYDRIPNYGYTF
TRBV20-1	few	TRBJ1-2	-	TGCAGTGCTAGACCCACGGGACAAATCAATGGCTACACCTTC	CSARPTGQINGYTF
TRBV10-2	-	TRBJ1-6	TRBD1	TGCGCCAGCAGTAGTGGACAGGTCTTTTCACCCCTCCACTTT	CASSSGQVFSPLHF
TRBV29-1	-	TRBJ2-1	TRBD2	TGCAGCGTTGTAGCGGGAGGGCCCTCCTACAATGAGCAGTTCTTC	CSVVAGGPSYNEQFF
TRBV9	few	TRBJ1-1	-	TGTGCCAGCAGCGTTCGAGGGGAGGCGGCTGAAGCTTTCTTT	CASSVRGEAAEAFF
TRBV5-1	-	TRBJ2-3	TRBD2	TGCGCCAGCAGCTTGGACGGCGGGAGAGTCTTCAGGCGCACAGATACGCAGTATTTT	CASSLDGGRVFRRTDTQYF
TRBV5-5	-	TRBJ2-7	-	TGTGCCAGCAGCTTTGGGGGGGCCTCCGAGCAGTACTTC	CASSFGGASEQYF
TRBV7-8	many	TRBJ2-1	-	TGTGCCAGCACCCCCACCTTCGGCAATGAGCAGTTCTTC	CASTPTFGNEQFF
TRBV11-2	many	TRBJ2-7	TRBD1	TGTGCCAGCAGCTTAGAGACAGGGGGCGGCTACGAGCAGTACTTC	CASSLETGGGYEQYF
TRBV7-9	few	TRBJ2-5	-	TGTGCCAGCAGCGAGGGCCGTGTAGAGACCCAGTACTTC	CASSEGRVETQYF
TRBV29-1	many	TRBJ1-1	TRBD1	TGCAGCGCCAATACAGGGGGCGGAGGGACTGAAGCTTTCTTT	CSANTGGGGTEAFF
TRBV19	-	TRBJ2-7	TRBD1	TGTGCCAGTAGCCCCTACGGGACAGGGTCCTACGAGCAGTACTTC	CASSPYGTGSYEQYF
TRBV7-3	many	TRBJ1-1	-	TGTGCCAGCAGCCCTCATGCCTCCGGAACTGAAGCTTTCTTT	CASSPHASGTEAFF
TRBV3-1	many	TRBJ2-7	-	TGTGCCAGCAGCCAAGTGGAGGGTTACGAGCAGTACTTC	CASSQVEGYEQYF
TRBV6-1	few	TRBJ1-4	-	TGTGCCAGCAGCAGATCCATTCGTCAAGGGGGGAAACTGTTTTTT	CASSRSIRQGGKLFF
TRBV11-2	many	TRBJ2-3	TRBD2	TGTGCCAGCACCTTATTAGCGGGGAGCACAGATACGCAGTATTTT	CASTLLAGSTDTQYF